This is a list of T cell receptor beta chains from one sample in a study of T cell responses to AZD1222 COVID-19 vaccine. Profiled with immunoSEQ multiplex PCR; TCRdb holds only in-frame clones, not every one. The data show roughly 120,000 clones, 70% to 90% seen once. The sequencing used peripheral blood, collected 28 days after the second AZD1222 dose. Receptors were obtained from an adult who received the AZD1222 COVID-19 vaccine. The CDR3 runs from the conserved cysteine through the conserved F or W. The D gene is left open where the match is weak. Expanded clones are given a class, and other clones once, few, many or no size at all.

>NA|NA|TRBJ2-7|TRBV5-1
CASSKDSTSSYEQYF
TGCGCCAGCAGCAAGGACTCGACGAGCTCCTACGAGCAGTACTTC
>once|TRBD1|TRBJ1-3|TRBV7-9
CASSSGGQHGNTIYF
TGTGCCAGCAGCTCCGGGGGACAGCATGGCAACACCATATATTTT
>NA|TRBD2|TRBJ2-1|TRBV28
CASSSRTSGWRNEQFF
TGTGCCAGCAGTAGCCGGACTAGCGGTTGGAGGAATGAGCAGTTCTTC
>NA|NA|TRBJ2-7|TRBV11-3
CASSGRDKPYEQYF
TGTGCCAGCAGCGGCCGGGACAAACCCTACGAGCAGTACTTC
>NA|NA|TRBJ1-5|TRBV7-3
CASSLNLGAGSCQPQHF
TGTGCCAGCAGCTTAAATCTAGGAGCAGGGAGTTGTCAGCCCCAGCATTTT
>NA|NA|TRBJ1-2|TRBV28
CASSLPGLFGYGYTF
TGTGCCAGCAGTTTACCAGGGTTATTCGGCTATGGCTACACCTTC
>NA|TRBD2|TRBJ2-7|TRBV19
CASSISGRAYEQYF
TGTGCCAGTAGTATATCAGGGAGGGCCTACGAGCAGTACTTC
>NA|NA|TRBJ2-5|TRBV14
CASSQGRDLETQYF
TGTGCCAGCAGCCAAGGTCGGGATCTGGAGACCCAGTACTTC
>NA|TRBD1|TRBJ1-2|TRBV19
CASSRTSGGQGNYGYTF
TGTGCCAGTAGTCGAACCTCCGGCGGACAGGGCAACTATGGCTACACCTTC
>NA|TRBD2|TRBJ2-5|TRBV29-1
CSVGLAAGETQYF
TGCAGCGTTGGACTAGCGGCGGGAGAGACCCAGTACTTC
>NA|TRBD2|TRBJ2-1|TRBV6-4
CASSDSLRSGGALFF
TGTGCCAGCAGTGACTCCCTAAGGAGCGGGGGGGCCCTATTCTTC
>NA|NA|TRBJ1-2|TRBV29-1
CSVEDLAGRARYTF
TGCAGCGTTGAAGATCTGGCAGGGAGGGCTCGCTACACCTTC
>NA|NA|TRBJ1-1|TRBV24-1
CATSDKGVNTEAFF
TGTGCCACCAGTGATAAGGGCGTGAACACTGAAGCTTTCTTT
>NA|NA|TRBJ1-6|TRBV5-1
CASSLLGDKASPLHF
TGCGCCAGCAGCTTGTTAGGGGACAAAGCTTCACCCCTCCACTTT
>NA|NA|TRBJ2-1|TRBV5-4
CASSLDRYDEQFF
TGTGCCAGCAGCTTGGACAGGTACGATGAGCAGTTCTTC
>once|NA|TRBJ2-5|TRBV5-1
CASSPGLKETQYF
TGCGCCAGCAGCCCTGGCCTGAAAGAGACCCAGTACTTC
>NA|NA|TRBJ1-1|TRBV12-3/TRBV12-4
CASSLRRRAEAFF
TGTGCCAGCAGTTTACGTAGAAGGGCTGAAGCTTTCTTT
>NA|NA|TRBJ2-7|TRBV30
CAWSGQYEQYF
TGTGCCTGGAGCGGCCAGTACGAGCAGTACTTC
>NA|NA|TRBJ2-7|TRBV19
CATQRGRNEQYF
TGTGCCACCCAGAGGGGAAGGAACGAGCAGTACTTC
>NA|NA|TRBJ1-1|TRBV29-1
CSASRGQAVLNTEAFF
TGCAGCGCCTCCCGCGGTCAGGCGGTTCTGAACACTGAAGCTTTCTTT
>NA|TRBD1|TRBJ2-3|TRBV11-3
CASSTGQGRGADTQYF
TGTGCCAGCAGCACTGGACAGGGACGCGGGGCAGATACGCAGTATTTT
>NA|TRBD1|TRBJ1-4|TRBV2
CASRSTGVTNEKLFF
TGTGCCAGCAGGAGTACAGGGGTAACTAATGAAAAACTGTTTTTT
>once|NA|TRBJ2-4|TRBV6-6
CASRETGQKNIQYF
TGTGCCAGCAGGGAGACCGGACAGAAAAACATTCAGTACTTC
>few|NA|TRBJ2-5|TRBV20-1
CSASLAARLQETQYF
TGCAGTGCTAGTCTGGCGGCGCGTCTCCAAGAGACCCAGTACTTC
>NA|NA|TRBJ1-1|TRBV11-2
CATPKNYRVTEAFF
TGTGCCACGCCGAAAAATTACAGGGTCACTGAAGCTTTCTTT
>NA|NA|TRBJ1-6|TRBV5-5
CASTNYRGGNSPLHF
TGTGCCAGCACCAACTACCGTGGGGGGAATTCACCCCTCCACTTT
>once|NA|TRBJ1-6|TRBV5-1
CASSLALNSPLHF
TGCGCCAGCAGCTTGGCTCTGAATTCACCCCTCCACTTT
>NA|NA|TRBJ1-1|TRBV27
CASSLNSAYGGEAFF
TGTGCCAGCAGTTTAAACAGCGCCTACGGCGGAGAAGCTTTCTTT
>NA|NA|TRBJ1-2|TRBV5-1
CASSLGFYGYTF
TGCGCCAGCAGCTTGGGCTTCTATGGCTACACCTTC
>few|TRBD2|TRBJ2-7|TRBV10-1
CASSGTRTKGEQYF
TGCGCCAGCAGTGGGACTAGAACGAAGGGCGAGCAGTACTTC
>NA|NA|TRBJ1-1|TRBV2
CASSETQVGTEAFF
TGTGCCAGCAGTGAGACCCAGGTGGGCACTGAAGCTTTCTTT
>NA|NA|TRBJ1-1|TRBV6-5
CASSSWDRSHEAFF
TGTGCCAGCAGTTCCTGGGACCGCTCTCATGAAGCTTTCTTT
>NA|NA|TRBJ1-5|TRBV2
CASRYREGQPQHF
TGTGCCAGCCGATACAGGGAAGGTCAGCCCCAGCATTTT
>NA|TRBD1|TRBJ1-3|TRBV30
CAWSQGAISGNTIYF
TGTGCCTGGAGCCAGGGGGCAATCTCTGGAAACACCATATATTTT
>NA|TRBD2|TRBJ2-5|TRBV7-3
CASSSGRVSETQYF
TGTGCCAGCAGCTCAGGGAGGGTCTCAGAGACCCAGTACTTC
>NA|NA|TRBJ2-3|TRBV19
CASSRGPSGTDTQYF
TGTGCCAGTAGTAGGGGACCCAGCGGCACAGATACGCAGTATTTT
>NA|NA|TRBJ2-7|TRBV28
CASSLAQDGDYEQYF
TGTGCCAGCAGTTTGGCCCAGGACGGGGACTACGAGCAGTACTTC
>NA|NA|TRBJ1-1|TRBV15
CATSRDKAAGGIF
TGTGCCACCAGCAGAGATAAGGCGGCAGGAGGAATATTT
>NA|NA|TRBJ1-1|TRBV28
CASSLSGAGSNTEAFF
TGTGCCAGCAGTTTATCCGGCGCGGGCTCGAACACTGAAGCTTTCTTT
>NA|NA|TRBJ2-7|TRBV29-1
CSVEDRKGRSSEQYF
TGCAGCGTTGAAGATCGGAAGGGGAGGTCATCCGAGCAGTACTTC
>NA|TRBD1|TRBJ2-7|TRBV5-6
CASSPDRGGMEQYF
TGTGCCAGCAGTCCAGACAGGGGTGGAATGGAGCAGTACTTC
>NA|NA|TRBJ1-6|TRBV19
CASSPGSSYNSPLHF
TGTGCCAGTAGTCCAGGGAGCTCCTATAATTCACCCCTCCACTTT
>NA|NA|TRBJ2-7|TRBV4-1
CASSQTGPLNQQYF
TGCGCCAGCAGCCAGACCGGACCGCTCAACCAGCAGTACTTC
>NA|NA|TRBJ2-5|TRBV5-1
CASSFRGPVRRETQYF
TGCGCCAGCAGCTTCAGAGGGCCGGTTAGGCGAGAGACCCAGTACTTC
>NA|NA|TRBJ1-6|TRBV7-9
CASSLVQGQGPLHF
TGTGCCAGCAGCTTAGTACAGGGTCAAGGACCCCTCCACTTT
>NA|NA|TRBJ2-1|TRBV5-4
CASSLSNEQFF
TGTGCCAGCAGCTTGTCTAATGAGCAGTTCTTC
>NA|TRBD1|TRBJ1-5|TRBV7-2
CASSLRTGKDQPQHF
TGTGCCAGCAGCCTCCGGACAGGGAAGGATCAGCCCCAGCATTTT
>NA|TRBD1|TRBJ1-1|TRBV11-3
CASNRGGGEAFF
TGTGCCAGCAACAGGGGCGGAGGGGAAGCTTTCTTT
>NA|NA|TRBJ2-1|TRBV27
CASSFVGSSYNEQFF
TGTGCCAGCAGTTTCGTGGGATCCTCCTACAATGAGCAGTTCTTC
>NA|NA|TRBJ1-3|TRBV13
CASSLVSERPGNTIYF
TGTGCCAGCAGCTTAGTCTCAGAGAGGCCCGGAAACACCATATATTTT
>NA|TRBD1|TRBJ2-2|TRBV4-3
CASSADRPTGELFF
TGCGCCAGCAGCGCGGACAGGCCCACCGGGGAGCTGTTTTTT
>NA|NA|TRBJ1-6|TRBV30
CAWSVLPPGEGSPLHF
TGTGCCTGGAGTGTACTCCCCCCGGGGGAAGGCTCACCCCTCCACTTT
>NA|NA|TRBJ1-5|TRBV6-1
CASSEMGAIHSNQPQHF
TGTGCCAGCAGTGAAATGGGGGCCATACATAGCAATCAGCCCCAGCATTTT
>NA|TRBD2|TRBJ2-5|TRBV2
CASVRAAGGTGSTQYF
TGTGCCAGCGTTCGGGCAGCGGGGGGGACGGGGTCGACCCAGTACTTC
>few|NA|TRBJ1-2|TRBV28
CASSLVRQGTGYTF
TGTGCCAGCAGCCTCGTTCGGCAGGGGACTGGCTACACCTTC
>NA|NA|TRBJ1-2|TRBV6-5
CASRKRLGGYTF
TGTGCCAGCAGAAAGCGGCTGGGCGGCTACACCTTC
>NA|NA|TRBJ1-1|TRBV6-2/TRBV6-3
CASSLDGRMNTEAFF
TGTGCCAGCAGTCTCGATGGGCGGATGAACACTGAAGCTTTCTTT
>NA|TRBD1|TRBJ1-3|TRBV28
CASGSFDRVGGNTIYF
TGTGCCAGCGGATCCTTCGACAGGGTTGGAGGAAACACCATATATTTT
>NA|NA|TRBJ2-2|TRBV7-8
CASSPDLTGELFF
TGTGCCAGCAGCCCAGATTTGACCGGGGAGCTGTTTTTT